This TCR beta chain appears in the sequencing data of a study of control samples from healthy donors and cancer patients. V gave up 0 bases and J gave up 3 bases; unmatched junction bases: 5. This CDR3 contains 15 residues. Germline values: CDR1 MNHEY, CDR2 SMNVEV (reference sequence). The repertoire was sequenced with immunoSEQ multiplex PCR; TCRdb's copy has only in-frame clones and lacks some. The sample has some 70,000 clones; approximately 80% are singletons. The sample taken for sequencing was PBMCs. This chain connects TRBV27 to TRBJ2-7, with 7 bases that match TRBD1. This clonotype was obtained from a woman aged 50 to 65 with lung cancer. The CDR3 DNA is TGTGCCAGCAGTTTATCCGGGGACAGAATCTACGAGCAGTACTTC. Its translation is CASSLSGDRIYEQYF.